These 10 T cell receptor beta chains were all obtained from the same sample, sequenced in a study of blood T cell repertoires in COVID-19. Using immunoSEQ multiplex PCR, the repertoire was profiled, and TCRdb retains in-frame clones only, with some absent. There are about 91,000 clones in the sample; 70% to 90% occur only once, and approximately 4.9% lies in the top ten. Sequenced sample: peripheral blood. Receptors originate from a man in his sixties or seventies with acute or convalescent COVID-19.

This sequence joins TRBV4-2 and TRBJ2-1; 9 bases line up with TRBD2. The CDR3 has 16 residues. Germline trimming cut 0 bases from V and 9 bases from J; bases unmatched to any gene: 9. Germline values: CDR1 LGHNA, CDR2 YNFKEQ. CDR3 amino acids: CASSQEVGGGAAEQFF. The CDR3 bases are TGTGCCAGCAGCCAAGAGGTTGGCGGGGGGGCCGCTGAGCAGTTCTTC.

This clone has just one count. V and J are TRBV19 and TRBJ1-5, with TRBD1 matching over 10 bases. The CDR3 sequence is 14 residues long. The J segment lost 6 bases and the V segment lost 6 bases, leaving 5 bases of the junction unmatched. Germline CDR1 reads LNHDA; CDR2 reads SQIVND (reference sequence). The chain's CDR3 is CASRTGQGSQPQHF. The CDR3 DNA follows: TGTGCCAGTAGAACGGGACAGGGGAGTCAGCCCCAGCATTTT. Drawing the rest from reference TRBV19 and TRBJ1-5, the complete variable domain is DGGITQSPKYLFRKEGQNVTLSCEQNLNHDAMYWYRQDPGQGLRLIYYSQIVNDFQKGDIAEGYSVSREKKESFPLTVTSAQKNPTAFYLCASRTGQGSQPQHFGDGTRLSIL.

CDR3 loop: CASSDKGTYEQYF. The CDR3 DNA reads TGTGCCAGCAGTGATAAGGGGACCTACGAGCAGTACTTC. The gene calls are TRBV6-1 and TRBJ2-7; D is possibly TRBD1 (5 bases). Trimming pared 3 bases from V and 2 bases from J, leaving 8 bases between. This CDR3 has 13 residues. The germline CDR1 and CDR2 sequences are MNHNS and SASEGT.

V is TRBV3-1 (or the pseudogene TRBV3-2) and J is TRBJ2-5; tentatively, D is TRBD2 (6 bases). The CDR3 is 14 amino acids. CDR1 is LGHDT, CDR2 YNNKEL, per germline (reference sequence). Between the trimmed V and J ends, which lost 0 bases and 7 bases, there was a span of 12 bases. The CDR3 protein is CASSQEWRDLTQYF. The CDR3 nucleotides are TGTGCCAGCAGCCAAGAGTGGAGGGACTTGACCCAGTACTTC.

The table lists this clone with a count of one. The rearrangement joins TRBV28 to TRBJ1-5; TRBD1 matches 11 bases. CDR1 and CDR2 (germline): MDHEN, SYDVKM. CDR3 size: 18 residues. With 7 bases clipped from V and 2 bases from J, the junction kept 13 bases outside the gene matches. CDR3 DNA: TGTGCCAGCACATCCGGGGGACAGGGGGTTGAAGGCAATCAGCCCCAGCATTTT. Its protein product is CASTSGGQGVEGNQPQHF.

The chain has TRBV2 and TRBJ2-3, with D tentatively TRBD2 (6 bases). Germline loops: CDR1 SNHLY, CDR2 FYNNEI. Trimming took 2 bases from V and 1 from J, leaving 16 bases between them. The CDR3 is made up of 17 amino acids. Here the CDR3 reads CASSEWGPGGGTDTQYF. In DNA, the CDR3 is TGTGCCAGCAGTGAATGGGGTCCCGGGGGTGGCACAGATACGCAGTATTTT.

CDR3 amino acids: CASSLSGREPEAFF. CDR3 in DNA: TGTGCCAGCAGCCTATCCGGGAGGGAGCCTGAAGCTTTCTTT. The chain carries TRBV7-9 and TRBJ1-1; no firm D call. This CDR3 comprises 14 residues. V was trimmed by 5 bases and J by 6 bases, leaving 16 bases between them. CDR1 is SEHNR, CDR2 FQNEAQ, per germline (reference sequence).

The chain has TRBV6-5 and TRBJ1-2; tentatively, D is TRBD1 (6 bases). Germline values: CDR1 MNHEY, CDR2 SVGAGI. Between the trimmed V and J ends, which lost 6 bases and 0 bases, there was a span of 14 bases. The CDR3 is 15 residues long. CDR3 nucleotides: TGTGCCAGCAGGGCCCCGGGACAACCTAACTATGGCTACACCTTC. Translation gives CASRAPGQPNYGYTF.

This chain links TRBV28 with TRBJ1-2, with TRBD1 identical over 7 bases. The germline V gene encodes CDR1 MDHEN and CDR2 SYDVKM. Losses at the gene ends were 5 bases for V and 4 bases for J; bases not matched to a gene: 10. CDR3 length: 15 residues. The CDR3 sequence is CASSPGQATGYGYTF. The CDR3 DNA follows: TGTGCCAGCAGTCCCGGACAGGCGACGGGCTATGGCTACACCTTC.

The chain couples TRBV7-9 to TRBJ1-2; D perhaps matches TRBD1 (5 bases). V lost 6 bases, J lost 7 bases, and 15 bases lay in between. Per germline, CDR1 SEHNR and CDR2 FQNEAQ (reference sequence). The CDR3 totals 13 residues. This CDR3 is CASRDGGGTGYTF. The CDR3 DNA reads as TGTGCCAGCAGAGACGGAGGAGGGACTGGCTACACCTTC.